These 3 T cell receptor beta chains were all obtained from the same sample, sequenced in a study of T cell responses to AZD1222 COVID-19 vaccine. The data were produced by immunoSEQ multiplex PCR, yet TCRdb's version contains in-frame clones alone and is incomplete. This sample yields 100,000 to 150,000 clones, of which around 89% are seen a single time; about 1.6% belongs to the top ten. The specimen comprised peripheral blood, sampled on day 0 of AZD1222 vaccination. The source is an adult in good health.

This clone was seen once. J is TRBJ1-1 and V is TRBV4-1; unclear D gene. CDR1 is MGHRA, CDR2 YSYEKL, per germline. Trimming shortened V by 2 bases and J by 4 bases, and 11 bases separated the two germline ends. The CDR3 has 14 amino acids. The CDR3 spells CASSQSRSGTEAFF. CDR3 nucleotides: TGCGCCAGCAGCCAATCCCGTTCAGGCACTGAAGCTTTCTTT.

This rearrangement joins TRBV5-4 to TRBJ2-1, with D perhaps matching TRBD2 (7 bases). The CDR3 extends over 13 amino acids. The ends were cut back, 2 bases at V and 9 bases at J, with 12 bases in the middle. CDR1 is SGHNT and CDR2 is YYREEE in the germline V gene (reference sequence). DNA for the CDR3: TGTGCCAGCAGCTTTGCGGGGGCTGGTGAGCAGTTCTTC. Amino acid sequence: CASSFAGAGEQFF.

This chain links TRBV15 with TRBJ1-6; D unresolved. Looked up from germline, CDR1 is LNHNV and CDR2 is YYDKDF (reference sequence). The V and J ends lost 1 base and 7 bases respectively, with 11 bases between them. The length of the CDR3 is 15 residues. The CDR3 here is CATSRVTQANSPLHF. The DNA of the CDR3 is TGTGCCACCAGCAGAGTAACTCAGGCGAATTCACCCCTCCACTTT. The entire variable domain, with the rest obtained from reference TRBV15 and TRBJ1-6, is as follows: DAMVIQNPRYQVTQFGKPVTLSCSQTLNHNVMYWYQQKSSQAPKLLFHYYDKDFNNEADTPDNFQSRRPNTSFCFLDIRSPGLGDTAMYLCATSRVTQANSPLHFGNGTRLTVT.